This TCR beta chain stems from a study of blood T cell repertoires in COVID-19. About the study: Researchers got acute and convalescent COVID-19 samples from the United States, Italy and Spain.

TCRdb's table, derived via immunoSEQ multiplex PCR, lists solely in-frame clones and lacks some. The top ten clones hold around 8% of a sample with roughly 150,000 clones, around 81% of them seen once. Sequencing was done on a sample of peripheral blood. This clonotype originated in a human donor in a cohort sampled during active COVID-19.

Written as DNA, the CDR3 is TGTGCCAGCAGTCCAACTAGCGGGGGGTACCCTGAGCAGTTCTTC. It is translated as CASSPTSGGYPEQFF. V and J are TRBV7-9 and TRBJ2-1; 12 nucleotides line up with TRBD2. The trim removed 6 bases at V and 9 bases at J, leaving 9 bases unmatched. The germline V gene has CDR1 SEHNR and CDR2 FQNEAQ (reference sequence). This CDR3 has 15 residues.